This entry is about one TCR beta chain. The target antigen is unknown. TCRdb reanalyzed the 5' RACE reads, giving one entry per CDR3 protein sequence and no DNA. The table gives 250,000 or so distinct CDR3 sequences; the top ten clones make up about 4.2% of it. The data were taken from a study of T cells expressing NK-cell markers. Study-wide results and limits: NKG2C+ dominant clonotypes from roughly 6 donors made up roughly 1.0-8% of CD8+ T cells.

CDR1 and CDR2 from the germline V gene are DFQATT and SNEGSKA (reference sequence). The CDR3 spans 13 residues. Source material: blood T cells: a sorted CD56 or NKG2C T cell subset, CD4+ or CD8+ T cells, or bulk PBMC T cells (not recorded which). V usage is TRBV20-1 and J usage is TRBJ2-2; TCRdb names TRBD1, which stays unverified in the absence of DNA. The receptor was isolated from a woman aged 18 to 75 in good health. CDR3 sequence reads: CSVRDRHTGELFF.